A selection of T cell receptor beta chains follows, all from one sample in a study of shared clonotypes between healthy human individuals. Libraries were prepared by immunoSEQ multiplex PCR; TCRdb keeps only in-frame clonotypes and omits some of them. The data hold millions of clones, with about 93% observed a single time. The specimen was naive CD8+ T cells from PBMCs. The receptors shown here come from a man between 18 and 35 years old in good health. Some clones in this sample may be carry-over from other donors' samples. Each CDR3 is given with its conserved first and last residue. The order of the fields is J gene, D gene, V gene, CDR3 DNA, CDR3 protein. A D gene is named only where the DNA matches it firmly.

J gene: TRBJ2-7; D gene: NA; V gene: TRBV18; CDR3 DNA: TGTGCCAGCTCAGAGGGGTCTTACTCCTACGAGCAGTACTTC; CDR3 protein: CASSEGSYSYEQYF
J gene: TRBJ1-2; D gene: TRBD1; V gene: TRBV7-9; CDR3 DNA: TGTGCCAGCAGCCCAGTGGTCAGGACAGGGGTGGACTATGGCTACACCTTC; CDR3 protein: CASSPVVRTGVDYGYTF
J gene: TRBJ2-4; D gene: TRBD1; V gene: TRBV27; CDR3 DNA: TGTGCCAGCGGATACCGGGACAGGGAAAACATTCAGTACTTC; CDR3 protein: CASGYRDRENIQYF
J gene: TRBJ1-1; D gene: NA; V gene: TRBV4-1; CDR3 DNA: TGCGCCAGCAGCCAACGGGGGGGCCTGAACACTGAAGCTTTCTTT; CDR3 protein: CASSQRGGLNTEAFF
J gene: TRBJ2-2; D gene: TRBD1; V gene: TRBV4-1; CDR3 DNA: TGCGCCAGCAGCCCCCGACAGGGGGCGATCGGGGAGCTGTTTTTT; CDR3 protein: CASSPRQGAIGELFF
J gene: TRBJ2-7; D gene: NA; V gene: TRBV6-1; CDR3 DNA: TGTGCCAGCAGTGAAGTTACGTTCCCCTCCTACGAGCAGTACTTC; CDR3 protein: CASSEVTFPSYEQYF
J gene: TRBJ1-5; D gene: NA; V gene: TRBV27; CDR3 DNA: TGTGCCAGCAGCCCCCAAAGCAATCAGCCCCAGCATTTT; CDR3 protein: CASSPQSNQPQHF
J gene: TRBJ2-1; D gene: NA; V gene: TRBV4-1; CDR3 DNA: TGCGCCAGCAGCCAGCTCTCGGACCCCCCTCCCTACAATGAGCAGTTCTTC; CDR3 protein: CASSQLSDPPPYNEQFF
J gene: TRBJ2-7; D gene: NA; V gene: TRBV4-2; CDR3 DNA: TGTGCCAGCAGCCAAGATGGGGGGCTCGTTGAGCAGTACTTC; CDR3 protein: CASSQDGGLVEQYF
J gene: TRBJ2-7; D gene: NA; V gene: TRBV9; CDR3 DNA: TGTGCCAGCAGCCAAAGCCCCCCATCCTACGAGCAGTACTTC; CDR3 protein: CASSQSPPSYEQYF
J gene: TRBJ1-1; D gene: NA; V gene: TRBV5-6; CDR3 DNA: TGTGCCAGCAGACCGATGGGGGGATACACTGAAGCTTTCTTT; CDR3 protein: CASRPMGGYTEAFF
J gene: TRBJ2-1; D gene: TRBD2; V gene: TRBV19; CDR3 DNA: TGTGCCAGTAGTATAGTCTCGCGGGAGACCCTCTCCAATGAGCAGTTCTTC; CDR3 protein: CASSIVSRETLSNEQFF
J gene: TRBJ1-5; D gene: NA; V gene: TRBV19; CDR3 DNA: TGTGCCAGTAGTTGGACAGACCATAGCAATCAGCCCCAGCATTTT; CDR3 protein: CASSWTDHSNQPQHF
J gene: TRBJ2-7; D gene: NA; V gene: TRBV27; CDR3 DNA: TGTGCCAGCAGTGCCAAACCTCAGGGAGACGAGCAGTACTTC; CDR3 protein: CASSAKPQGDEQYF
J gene: TRBJ1-1; D gene: NA; V gene: TRBV7-9; CDR3 DNA: TGTGCCAGCCAGGGTCAGAGTTTCAACACTGAAGCTTTCTTT; CDR3 protein: CASQGQSFNTEAFF
J gene: TRBJ2-7; D gene: TRBD1; V gene: TRBV27; CDR3 DNA: TGTGCCAGCAGCCCCGTGAAAGGACAGGGCTCCTACGAGCAGTACTTC; CDR3 protein: CASSPVKGQGSYEQYF
J gene: TRBJ1-2; D gene: NA; V gene: TRBV5-1; CDR3 DNA: TGTGCCAGCGGTTACGGGAATAAAGGCTACACCTTC; CDR3 protein: CASGYGNKGYTF
J gene: TRBJ2-7; D gene: TRBD1; V gene: TRBV2; CDR3 DNA: TGTGCCAGCAGTGAATGGGTGGCGGGGACAGGGAACTACGAGCAGTACTTC; CDR3 protein: CASSEWVAGTGNYEQYF
J gene: TRBJ1-1; D gene: NA; V gene: TRBV28; CDR3 DNA: TGTGCCAGCAGTTCTGAAGTAAACGGGAGACCTGAAGCTTTCTTT; CDR3 protein: CASSSEVNGRPEAFF
J gene: TRBJ1-1; D gene: NA; V gene: TRBV10-3; CDR3 DNA: TGTGCCATCAGTACACGACCGGGACTAGCGGGAGTACATGAAGCTTTCTTT; CDR3 protein: CAISTRPGLAGVHEAFF